These 2 T cell receptor beta chains share one sample of origin, sequenced in a study of spatial heterogeneity in lung cancer. This sample's time point: sample taken at primary tumor resection. TCRdb independently ran MiXCR on the 5' RACE reads; one entry per CDR3 protein. The sample lists 20,000 to 25,000 distinct CDR3 sequences, around 5.8% seen once, with 30% to 35% in the top ten. Sequenced material: PBMCs, taken at surgery. The receptor source for this set is a male donor with early-stage non-small cell lung cancer.

This clonotype was seen many times. The V gene is TRBV12-3 or TRBV12-4, the J gene TRBJ2-7, with D hard to call. CDR3 size: 14 residues. V lost 2 bases and J 1 base, leaving 9 bases between the germline ends. The CDR3 protein is CASSLSAVSYEQYF. In DNA, the CDR3 is TGTGCCAGCAGTTTATCTGCAGTATCCTACGAGCAGTACTTC.

The chain links TRBV10-3 to TRBJ2-1, with 7 bases fitting TRBD1. Germline V lookup: CDR1 ENHRY, CDR2 SYGVKD. Trimming took 3 bases from V and 1 from J; bases not matched to a gene: 3. This CDR3 comprises 15 residues. The chain's CDR3 is CAISEQQGSYNEQFF. The CDR3 region has the DNA TGTGCCATCAGTGAACAACAGGGGTCCTACAATGAGCAGTTCTTC.